This T cell receptor beta chain was sequenced in a study of PD-L1 blockade in urothelial cancer. Only in-frame clones appear in the TCRdb table, and some are missing; sequencing was by immunoSEQ multiplex PCR. The sample lists about 45,000 clones, roughly 84% occurring once. As to time point: pretreatment peripheral blood. The germline V gene encodes CDR1 ENHRY and CDR2 SYGVKD. The length of the CDR3 is 15 residues. Trimming removed 3 bases from V and 7 bases from J; junction bases left unmatched: 7. This sequence joins TRBV10-3 and TRBJ2-1; the match to TRBD2 covers 9 bases. The clonotype originates from a donor aged 40 or over with urothelial cancer. Sequenced material: PBMCs, taken around atezolizumab (anti-PD-L1) treatment. The CDR3 sequence is CAISEGGLAGNEQFF. The CDR3 region has the DNA TGTGCCATCAGTGAAGGGGGACTAGCAGGTAATGAGCAGTTCTTC.